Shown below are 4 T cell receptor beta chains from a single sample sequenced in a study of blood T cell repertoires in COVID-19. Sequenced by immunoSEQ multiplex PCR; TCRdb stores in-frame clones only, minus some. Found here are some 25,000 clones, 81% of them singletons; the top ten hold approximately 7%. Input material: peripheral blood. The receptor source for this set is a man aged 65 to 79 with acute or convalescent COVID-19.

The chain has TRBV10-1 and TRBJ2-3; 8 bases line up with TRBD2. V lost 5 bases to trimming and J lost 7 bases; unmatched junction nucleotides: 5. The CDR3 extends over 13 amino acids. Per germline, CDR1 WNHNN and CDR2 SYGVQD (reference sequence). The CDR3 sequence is CASSSGSGNTQYF. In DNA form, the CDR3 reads TGCGCCAGCAGTAGCGGGAGTGGGAATACGCAGTATTTT.

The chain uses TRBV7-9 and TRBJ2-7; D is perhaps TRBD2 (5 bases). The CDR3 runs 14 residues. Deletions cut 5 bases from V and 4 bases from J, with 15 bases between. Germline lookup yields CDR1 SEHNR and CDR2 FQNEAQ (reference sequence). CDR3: CASSHSASGYEQYF. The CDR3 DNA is TGTGCCAGCAGCCACTCGGCGAGCGGATACGAGCAGTACTTC.

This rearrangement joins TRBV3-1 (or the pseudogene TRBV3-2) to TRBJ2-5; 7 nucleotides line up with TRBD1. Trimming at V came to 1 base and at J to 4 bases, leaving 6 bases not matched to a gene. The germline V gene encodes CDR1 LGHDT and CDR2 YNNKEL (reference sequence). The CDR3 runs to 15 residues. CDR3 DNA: TGTGCCAGCAGCCAAGCACAGTCAGGGGGAGAGACCCAGTACTTC. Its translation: CASSQAQSGGETQYF.

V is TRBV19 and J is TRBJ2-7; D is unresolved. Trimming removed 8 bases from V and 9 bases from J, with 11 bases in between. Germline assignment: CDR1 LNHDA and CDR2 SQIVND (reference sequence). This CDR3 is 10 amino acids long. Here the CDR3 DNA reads TGTGCCAGTGGCGAAAGAGGGCAGTACTTC. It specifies CASGERGQYF.